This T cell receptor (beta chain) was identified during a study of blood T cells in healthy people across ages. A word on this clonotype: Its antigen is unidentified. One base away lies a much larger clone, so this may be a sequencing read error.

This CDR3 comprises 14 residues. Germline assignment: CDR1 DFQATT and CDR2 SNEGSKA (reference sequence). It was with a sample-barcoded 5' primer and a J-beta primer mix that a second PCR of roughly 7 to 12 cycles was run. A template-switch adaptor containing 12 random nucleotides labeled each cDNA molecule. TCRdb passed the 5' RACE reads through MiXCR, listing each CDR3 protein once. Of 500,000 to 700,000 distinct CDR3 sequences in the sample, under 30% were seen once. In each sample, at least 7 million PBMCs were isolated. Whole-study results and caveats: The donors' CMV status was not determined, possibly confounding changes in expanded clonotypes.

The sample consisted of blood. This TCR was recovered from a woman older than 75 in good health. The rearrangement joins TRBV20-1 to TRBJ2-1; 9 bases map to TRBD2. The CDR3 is CSPQQTSGNNEQFF. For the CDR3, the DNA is TGCAGCCCCCAACAGACTAGCGGTAACAATGAGCAGTTCTTC.